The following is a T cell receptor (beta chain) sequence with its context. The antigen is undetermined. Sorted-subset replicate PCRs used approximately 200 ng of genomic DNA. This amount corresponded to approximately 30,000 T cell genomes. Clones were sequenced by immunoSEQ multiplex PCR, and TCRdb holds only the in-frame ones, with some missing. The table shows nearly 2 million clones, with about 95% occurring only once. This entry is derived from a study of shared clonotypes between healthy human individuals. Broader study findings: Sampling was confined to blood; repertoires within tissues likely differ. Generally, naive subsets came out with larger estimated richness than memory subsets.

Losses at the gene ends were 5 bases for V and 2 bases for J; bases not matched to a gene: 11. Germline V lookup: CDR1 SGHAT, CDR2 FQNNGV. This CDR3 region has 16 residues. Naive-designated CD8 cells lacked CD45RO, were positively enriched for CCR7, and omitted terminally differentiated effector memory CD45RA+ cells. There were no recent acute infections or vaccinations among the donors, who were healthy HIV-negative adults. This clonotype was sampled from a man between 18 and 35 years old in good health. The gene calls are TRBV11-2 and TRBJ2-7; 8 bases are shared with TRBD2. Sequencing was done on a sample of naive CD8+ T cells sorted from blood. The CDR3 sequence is CASSPVGPAGAYEQYF. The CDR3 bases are TGTGCCAGCAGCCCTGTAGGGCCAGCGGGGGCCTACGAGCAGTACTTC.